The TCR beta chain described here comes from a study of blood T cell repertoires in COVID-19 (dated by TCRdb to about 2020). Regarding the research as a whole: Collaborator samples came from the United States, Italy and Spain and covered acute and convalescent phases of COVID-19. Deeply sampled blood TCRbeta repertoires from subjects exposed to, actively infected with, or recovered from COVID-19 were included in the dataset. The repertoires were released in a freely available public database meant as a resource for research on the immune response to SARS-CoV-2. Where HLA class I and class II types were available, the types were taken from metadata supplied by the sample provider, not from assay-based typing. The sample metadata nearly always contained a de-identified subject ID, COVID-19 status, age in years and sex. Samples came from the ongoing ImmuneRACE study (first 160 participants) plus 1,254 subjects from 6 global collaborators. The material from the prospective study consisted of cDNA or gDNA derived from T cells, B-cell-depleted T cells, or PBMCs. Broad study findings and their caveats: How much clinical and demographic metadata was included differed by source and by participant, and the metadata was provided uncurated.

About this clone itself: What antigen it recognizes has not been identified. Base-call qualities are not available, and no considerably larger clone is one nucleotide away.

The collaborating institutions used their own protocols to collect whole blood in K2EDTA tubes. For TCRbeta analysis, collaborators shipped samples as frozen whole blood, isolated PBMCs, or DNA extracted from either of those sample types. TCRbeta CDR3 regions were amplified from genomic DNA using the immunoSEQ Assay, a bias-controlled multiplex PCR. The authors' analysis ran thus. Nucleated cell counts per sample were estimated from amplification of reference gene primers within the assay. Sequence reads were collapsed and filtered to measure the absolute abundance of every unique TCRbeta CDR3 rearrangement. Productive Simpson clonality was computed per sample as the square root of Simpson's diversity index over productive rearrangements. The source is immuneACCESS, and TCRdb retained only in-frame sequences with V and J called. Part of the clones is not carried over; for the studies checked, unresolved V genes explain less than half of this, and the remainder is unexplained. That table gives V, J and clone size, and the DNA gave D and trimming. The sample table holds 200,000 to 250,000 clones, of which roughly 86% were seen once. The ten largest clones capture about 8% of the sample.

The sequence came from a woman aged 45-60 years with active or convalescent COVID-19. The specimen sequenced was peripheral blood.

The nucleotides read TGTGCCAGTAGTATAGGTGGGACAGGGAGGGCTGAAGCTTTCTTT. Its product reads: CASSIGGTGRAEAFF. The sequence links TRBV19 to TRBJ1-1; TRBD1 agrees with 9 junctional bases. There are 15 amino acids in the CDR3, from cysteine to phenylalanine inclusive. CDR3 DNA only is kept here, 45 bases in frame from base 1. Compared with germline, V lacks 1 base and J lacks 6 bases; bases without a gene match: 6. In the germline V gene (reference sequence), CDR1 corresponds to LNHDA and CDR2 to SQIVND.